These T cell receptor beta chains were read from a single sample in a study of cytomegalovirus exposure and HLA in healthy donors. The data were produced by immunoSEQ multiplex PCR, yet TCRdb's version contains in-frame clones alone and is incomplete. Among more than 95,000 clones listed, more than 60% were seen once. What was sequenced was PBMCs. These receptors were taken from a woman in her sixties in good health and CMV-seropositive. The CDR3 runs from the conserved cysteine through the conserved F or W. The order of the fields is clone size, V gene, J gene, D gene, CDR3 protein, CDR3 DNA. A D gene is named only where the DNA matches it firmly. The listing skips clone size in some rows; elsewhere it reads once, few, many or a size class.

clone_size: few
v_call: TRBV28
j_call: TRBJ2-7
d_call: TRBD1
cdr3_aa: CASSFGQGAGYEQYF
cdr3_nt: TGTGCCAGCAGTTTCGGACAGGGGGCTGGGTACGAGCAGTACTTC

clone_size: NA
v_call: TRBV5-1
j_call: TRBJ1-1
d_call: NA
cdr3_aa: CASSLNRPDTEAFF
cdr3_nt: TGCGCCAGCAGCTTGAACAGGCCTGACACTGAAGCTTTCTTT

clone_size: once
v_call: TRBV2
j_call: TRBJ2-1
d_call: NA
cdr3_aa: CASRRDYNEQFF
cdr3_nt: TGTGCCAGCAGGCGGGACTACAATGAGCAGTTCTTC

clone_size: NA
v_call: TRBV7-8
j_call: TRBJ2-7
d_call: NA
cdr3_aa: CASSLAVLGDTRVYEQYF
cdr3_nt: TGTGCCAGCAGCTTAGCCGTCCTCGGGGACACACGTGTCTACGAGCAGTACTTC

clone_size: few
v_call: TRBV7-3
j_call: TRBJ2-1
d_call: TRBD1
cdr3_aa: CASSPPGQGTNEQFF
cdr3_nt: TGTGCCAGCAGCCCACCGGGACAGGGGACCAATGAGCAGTTCTTC

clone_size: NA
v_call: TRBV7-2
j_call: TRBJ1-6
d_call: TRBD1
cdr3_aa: CASSAGQGFSPLHF
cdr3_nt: TGTGCCAGCAGCGCGGGACAGGGGTTTTCACCCCTCCACTTT

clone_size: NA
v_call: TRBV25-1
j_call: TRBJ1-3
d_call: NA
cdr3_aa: CASSGSGASAGNTIYF
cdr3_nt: TGTGCCAGCAGTGGCTCAGGGGCCTCGGCTGGAAACACCATATATTTT

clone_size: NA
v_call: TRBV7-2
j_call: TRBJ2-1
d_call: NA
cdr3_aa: CASSSKTIALSYNEQFF
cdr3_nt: TGTGCCAGCAGCTCCAAGACTATAGCCCTCTCCTACAATGAGCAGTTCTTC

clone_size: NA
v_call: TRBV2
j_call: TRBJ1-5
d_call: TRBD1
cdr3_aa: CASSTIIGTGGNSNQPQHF
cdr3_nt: TGTGCCAGCAGTACAATAATAGGGACAGGGGGAAATAGCAATCAGCCCCAGCATTTT

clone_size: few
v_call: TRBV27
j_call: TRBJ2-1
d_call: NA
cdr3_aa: CASVRILPYNEQFF
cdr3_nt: TGTGCCAGCGTGCGGATTTTACCGTACAATGAGCAGTTCTTC

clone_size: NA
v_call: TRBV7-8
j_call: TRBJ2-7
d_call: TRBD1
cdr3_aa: CASSSSRPRDRGNYEQYF
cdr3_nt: TGTGCCAGCAGCTCTAGCCGGCCCCGGGACAGGGGGAACTACGAGCAGTACTTC

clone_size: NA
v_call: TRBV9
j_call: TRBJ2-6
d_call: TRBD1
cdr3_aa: CASSNLGTGWSGANVLTF
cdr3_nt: TGTGCCAGCAGCAATCTCGGGACAGGGTGGTCTGGGGCCAACGTCCTGACTTTC

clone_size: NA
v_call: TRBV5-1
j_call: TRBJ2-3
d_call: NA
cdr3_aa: CASSLRPEDTDTQYF
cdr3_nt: TGCGCCAGCAGCTTACGGCCAGAGGACACAGATACGCAGTATTTT

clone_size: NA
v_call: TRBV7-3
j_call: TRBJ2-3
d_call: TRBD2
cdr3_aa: CASSLSSGPSDTQYF
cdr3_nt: TGTGCCAGCAGCTTAAGTAGCGGGCCATCAGATACGCAGTATTTT

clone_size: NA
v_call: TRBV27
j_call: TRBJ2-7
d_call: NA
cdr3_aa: CASSLSILGRGEQYF
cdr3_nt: TGTGCCAGCAGTTTATCTATACTCGGGAGAGGCGAGCAGTACTTC

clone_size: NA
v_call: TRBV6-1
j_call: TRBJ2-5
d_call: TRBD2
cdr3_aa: CASSSGLAAQETQYF
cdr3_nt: TGTGCCAGCAGCTCGGGACTAGCGGCGCAAGAGACCCAGTACTTC

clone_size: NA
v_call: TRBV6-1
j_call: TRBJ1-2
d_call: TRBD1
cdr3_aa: CASSGRQGADGYTF
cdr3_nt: TGTGCCAGCAGTGGCCGACAGGGGGCGGATGGCTACACCTTC

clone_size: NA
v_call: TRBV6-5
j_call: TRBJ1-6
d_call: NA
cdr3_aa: CASSKQGPLHF
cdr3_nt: TGTGCCAGCAGTAAACAGGGCCCCCTCCACTTT

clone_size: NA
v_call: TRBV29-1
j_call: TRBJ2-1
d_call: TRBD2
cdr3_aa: CSAMTSGSVYEQFF
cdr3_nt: TGCAGCGCCATGACTAGCGGGAGTGTCTATGAGCAGTTCTTC

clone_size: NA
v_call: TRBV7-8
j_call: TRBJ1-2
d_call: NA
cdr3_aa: CASSLDQFSYGYTF
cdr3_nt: TGTGCCAGCAGCTTAGATCAGTTCAGCTATGGCTACACCTTC

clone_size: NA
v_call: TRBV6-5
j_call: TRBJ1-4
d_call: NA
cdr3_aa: CASSLRGYTNEKLFF
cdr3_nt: TGTGCCAGCAGTTTACGGGGATATACTAATGAAAAACTGTTTTTT

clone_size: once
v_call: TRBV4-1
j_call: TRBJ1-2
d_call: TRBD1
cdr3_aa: CASSPGQGNYGYTF
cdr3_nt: TGCGCCAGCAGCCCGGGACAGGGTAACTATGGCTACACCTTC

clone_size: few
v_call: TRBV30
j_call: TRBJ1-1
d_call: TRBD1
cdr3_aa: CAWRIQGANTEAFF
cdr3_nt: TGTGCCTGGAGAATACAGGGGGCGAACACTGAAGCTTTCTTT

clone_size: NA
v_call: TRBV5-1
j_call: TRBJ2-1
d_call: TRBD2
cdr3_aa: CASSETSFYNEQFF
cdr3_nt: TGCGCCAGCAGTGAGACTAGCTTCTACAATGAGCAGTTCTTC

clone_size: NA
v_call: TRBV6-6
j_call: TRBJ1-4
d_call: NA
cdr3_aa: CASTRHNEKLFF
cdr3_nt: TGTGCCAGCACGAGGCATAATGAAAAACTGTTTTTT

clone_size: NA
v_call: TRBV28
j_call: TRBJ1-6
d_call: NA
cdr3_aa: CAARGARRDNSPLHF
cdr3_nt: TGTGCAGCCCGGGGGGCGCGTCGCGATAATTCACCCCTCCACTTT

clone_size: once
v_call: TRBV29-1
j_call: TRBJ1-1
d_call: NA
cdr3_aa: CSVRREGTEAFF
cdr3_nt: TGCAGCGTGCGGAGGGAGGGCACTGAAGCTTTCTTT

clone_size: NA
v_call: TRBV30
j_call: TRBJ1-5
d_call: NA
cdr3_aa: CAWAGQIGQPQHF
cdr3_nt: TGTGCCTGGGCTGGACAAATAGGACAGCCCCAGCATTTT